Here is one T cell receptor (beta chain) with its context. Measured with immunoSEQ multiplex PCR; TCRdb has only the in-frame clones, and not every one. The sample shows 150,000 to 200,000 clones, about 74% of them seen only once. This sample was taken from a study of blood T cell repertoires in COVID-19. This CDR3 region has 16 residues. Germline V gene sequence: CDR1 GTSNPN, CDR2 SVGIG (reference sequence). With 0 bases removed from V and 1 base from J, the gap between germline ends came to 13 bases. Sequencing was carried out using peripheral blood. This receptor was identified in a man in his fifties or sixties with acute or convalescent COVID-19. The V and J genes are TRBV30 and TRBJ1-5, with a weak D call TRBD1 (6 bases). The CDR3 DNA reads as TGTGCCTGGAGTGTAGTGGGGACACCGAGCAATCAGCCCCAGCATTTT. Translation gives CAWSVVGTPSNQPQHF.